Below are 2 T cell receptor beta chains sequenced from a single sample in a study of blood T cell repertoires in COVID-19. TCRdb keeps only in-frame clones here, not all; method: immunoSEQ multiplex PCR. In the table there are 54,000 or so clones, more than 70% of which are singletons. Sequenced material: peripheral blood. The receptors come from a woman older than 75 with acute or convalescent COVID-19.

V is TRBV5-1 and J is TRBJ2-7, with 8 positions matching TRBD2. This CDR3 region has 14 residues. The germline V gene has CDR1 SGHRS and CDR2 YFSETQ. V dropped 2 bases and J dropped 2; count of bases not matched to a gene: 3. DNA of the CDR3: TGCGCCAGCAGCTTAGCGGGGGCGACCTACGAGCAGTACTTC. This codes for CASSLAGATYEQYF.

The chain uses TRBV10-3 and TRBJ2-1; TRBD2 matches 9 bases. V lost 6 bases and J lost 8; bases outside the gene matches: 11. The CDR3 runs 15 residues. Germline V gene sequence: CDR1 ENHRY, CDR2 SYGVKD. CDR3 residues: CAISEPGLAVYEQFF. The CDR3 DNA reads as TGTGCCATCAGCGAACCGGGACTAGCCGTCTATGAGCAGTTCTTC.